This TCR beta chain was profiled in a study of blood T cell repertoires in COVID-19. Study-level information: T cells, B-cell-depleted T cells, or PBMCs provided the cDNA or gDNA that served as material.

Generated by immunoSEQ multiplex PCR, the TCRdb table keeps only in-frame clones and is missing some. Found here are fewer than 300,000 clones, 70% to 90% of them singletons; the top ten hold about 1.2%. CDR3 size: 14 residues. Trimming left V 5 bases short and J 6 bases short, with 16 bases between. Germline V gene sequence: CDR1 MNHEY, CDR2 SMNVEV (reference sequence). This clone was seen only once. The chain links TRBV27 to TRBJ1-2, with a weak D call TRBD1 (5 bases). What was sequenced was PBMCs or T cells enriched from blood (not recorded which). This sequence was found in a woman aged 40-49 years with acute COVID-19. The CDR3 is CASSTAGQSNGYTF. In DNA, the CDR3 is TGTGCCAGCAGTACCGCTGGACAATCCAATGGCTACACCTTC.